Listed below are T cell receptor beta chains from one sample, sequenced in a study of cytomegalovirus exposure and HLA in healthy donors. Using immunoSEQ multiplex PCR, the repertoire was profiled, and TCRdb retains in-frame clones only, with some absent. Among around 150,000 clones, around 68% were seen once, and the ten largest hold around 9.3%. Sequenced input: PBMCs. The receptors derive from a man aged 25 to 40 in good health and CMV-seropositive. The CDR3 runs from the conserved cysteine through the conserved F or W. The order of the fields is D gene, V gene, clone size, J gene, CDR3 protein, CDR3 DNA. D genes are given only for firm matches. Clone sizes are given selectively: once, few, many, or a class where the clone is expanded.

>-|TRBV5-1|-|TRBJ1-5
CASSEGDMSRQPQHF
TGCGCCAGCAGCGAAGGGGACATGAGCCGTCAGCCCCAGCATTTT
>-|TRBV5-5|-|TRBJ1-4
CASTPIQVGKLFF
TGTGCCAGCACCCCGATTCAGGTCGGAAAACTGTTTTTT
>-|TRBV5-1|-|TRBJ2-3
CASSLRTLGTDTQYF
TGCGCCAGCAGCTTGCGGACTCTTGGCACAGATACGCAGTATTTT
>-|TRBV6-6|few|TRBJ2-7
CASSLDTEYEQYF
TGTGCCAGCAGTTTGGACACAGAATACGAGCAGTACTTC
>-|TRBV25-1|-|TRBJ2-7
CASSRGPNYEQYF
TGTGCCAGCAGCCGCGGGCCGAACTACGAGCAGTACTTC
>TRBD1|TRBV7-6|-|TRBJ2-5
CASAGTGGETQYF
TGTGCCAGCGCCGGGACAGGGGGAGAGACCCAGTACTTC
>-|TRBV29-1|few|TRBJ2-6
CSVEDRVGGGANVLTF
TGCAGCGTTGAAGACAGGGTGGGCGGTGGGGCCAACGTCCTGACTTTC
>-|TRBV5-1|-|TRBJ2-1
CASSHGQGSSYNEQFF
TGCGCCAGCAGCCATGGGCAGGGGAGCTCCTACAATGAGCAGTTCTTC
>-|TRBV5-4|-|TRBJ2-3
CASSIGTLGTDTQYF
TGTGCCAGCAGCATCGGGACTCTGGGCACAGATACGCAGTATTTT
>-|TRBV29-1|-|TRBJ2-3
CSVGKGWHGDTQYF
TGCAGCGTTGGCAAAGGTTGGCACGGGGATACGCAGTATTTT
>-|TRBV28|-|TRBJ2-3
CASGTGKVTQYF
TGTGCCAGCGGAACAGGGAAGGTTACGCAGTATTTT
>-|TRBV6-5|-|TRBJ1-1
CASSLPGNTEAFF
TGTGCCAGCAGTTTGCCGGGGAACACTGAAGCTTTCTTT
>TRBD2|TRBV10-3|-|TRBJ2-1
CAISQAGAINEQFF
TGTGCCATCAGCCAAGCGGGAGCTATCAATGAGCAGTTCTTC